What follows are 24 T cell receptor beta chains derived from one specimen sequenced in a study of cytomegalovirus exposure and HLA in healthy donors. The PCR was carried out with 60 Vbeta primers and 13 Jbeta primers. The method was immunoSEQ multiplex PCR; TCRdb's version includes in-frame clones alone and lacks a portion of them. The sample contains 95,000 to 100,000 clones, about four fifths of which appear only once. Material: PBMCs. These receptors originate from a woman between 40 and 55 years old in good health and CMV-seronegative.

This chain joins TRBV7-2 and TRBJ2-3; 10 bases agree with TRBD2. The CDR3 covers 14 residues. Germline V lookup: CDR1 SGHTA, CDR2 FQGNSA. V lost 6 bases, J lost 2 bases, and 2 bases stayed unmatched. CDR3 DNA: TGTGCCAGCAGTCTAGCGGGGGTCACAGATACGCAGTATTTT. Its protein is CASSLAGVTDTQYF. The whole variable domain, remainder taken from reference TRBV7-2 and TRBJ2-3, is GAGVSQSPSNKVTEKGKDVELRCDPISGHTALYWYRQSLGQGLEFLIYFQGNSAPDKSGLPSDRFSAERTGGSVSTLTIQRTQQEDSAVYLCASSLAGVTDTQYFGPGTRLTVL.

The chain uses TRBV27 and TRBJ2-2; tentative D call: TRBD1 (6 bases). The germline V gene has CDR1 MNHEY and CDR2 SMNVEV (reference sequence). Trimming shortened V by 8 bases and J by 8 bases, and 15 bases separated the two germline ends. The CDR3 spans 13 residues. The chain's CDR3 is CASAWGQGGELFF. Written as DNA, the CDR3 is TGTGCCAGCGCGTGGGGGCAGGGGGGGGAGCTGTTTTTT.

The DNA for the CDR3 is TGCAGTGCCGTCGGTTTTGGGACCCAGTACTTC. Encoded protein: CSAVGFGTQYF. This sequence joins TRBV20-1 and TRBJ2-5, with unresolved D. This CDR3 is 11 amino acids long. CDR1 is DFQATT and CDR2 is SNEGSKA in the germline V gene (reference sequence). V was pared by 6 bases and J by 7 bases, with 12 bases between.

The genes are TRBV7-2 and TRBJ2-1; TRBD2 aligns across 8 bases. This CDR3 region has 15 residues. V was clipped by 0 bases and J by 5 bases; unmatched bases: 3. Germline CDR1 SGHTA, CDR2 FQGNSA. CDR3 residues: CASSLARGGDNEQFF. DNA for the CDR3: TGTGCCAGCAGCTTAGCCCGGGGGGGGGACAATGAGCAGTTCTTC.

This chain joins TRBV7-2 and TRBJ2-1; the match to TRBD2 covers 11 bases. With V trimmed by 5 bases and J by 6 bases, 9 bases remained unmatched. The germline gives CDR1 SGHTA, CDR2 FQGNSA. The CDR3 is made up of 16 amino acids. In nucleotides, the CDR3 is TGTGCCAGCAGCAAAACCCGACTAGCGGGGCGCAATGAGCAGTTCTTC. Translation: CASSKTRLAGRNEQFF. Looking up the rest from reference TRBV7-2 and TRBJ2-1 gives the full variable domain: GAGVSQSPSNKVTEKGKDVELRCDPISGHTALYWYRQSLGQGLEFLIYFQGNSAPDKSGLPSDRFSAERTGGSVSTLTIQRTQQEDSAVYLCASSKTRLAGRNEQFFGPGTRLTVL.

The rearrangement joins TRBV4-1 to TRBJ2-3; TRBD2 aligns across 12 bases. CDR1 is MGHRA, CDR2 YSYEKL, per germline. The CDR3 totals 20 residues. The V gene end was trimmed by 2 bases and the J gene end by 1 base; junction bases not matched to a gene: 13. CDR3 nucleotides: TGCGCCAGCAGCCAAATCTTGAGGACTAGCGGGAATGGAGGCACAGATACGCAGTATTTT. Translated: CASSQILRTSGNGGTDTQYF.

The chain couples TRBV9 to TRBJ1-1, with D possibly TRBD1 on 6 matching bases. Trimming cost V 0 bases and J 4 bases, with 13 bases left between them. The CDR3 has 15 residues. Germline loops: CDR1 SGDLS, CDR2 YYNGEE. CDR3 amino acids: CASSVEAWGRTEAFF. CDR3 coding DNA: TGTGCCAGCAGCGTAGAGGCGTGGGGGCGCACTGAAGCTTTCTTT. The variable domain in full, with the rest retrieved from reference TRBV9 and TRBJ1-1, is DSGVTQTPKHLITATGQRVTLRCSPRSGDLSVYWYQQSLDQGLQFLIQYYNGEERAKGNILERFSAQQFPDLHSELNLSSLELGDSALYFCASSVEAWGRTEAFFGQGTRLTVV.

The chain recombines TRBV7-2 with TRBJ1-4; a weak D match, TRBD1 (5 bases). Germline CDR1 and CDR2: SGHTA and FQGNSA. Trimming shortened V by 1 base and J by 7 bases, and 13 bases separated the two germline ends. The CDR3 totals 15 residues. The CDR3 region is CASSLGQGSAEKLFF. The CDR3 DNA is TGTGCCAGCAGCTTAGGGCAGGGTTCGGCTGAAAAACTGTTTTTT.

The CDR3 loop reads CASTGTSQETQYF. The CDR3 bases are TGTGCCAGCACCGGGACTTCACAAGAGACCCAGTACTTC. V usage is TRBV11-2 and J usage is TRBJ2-5, with D perhaps matching TRBD2 (6 bases). The CDR3 totals 13 residues. V gave up 7 bases and J gave up 2 bases, with 11 bases separating them. The V gene's germline CDR1 is SGHAT and CDR2 FQNNGV.

The V gene is TRBV14, the J gene TRBJ2-2; 8 positions agree with TRBD1. The V segment lost 3 bases and the J segment 3 bases; nucleotides outside the gene matches: 3. This CDR3 comprises 15 residues. Germline V lookup: CDR1 SGHDN, CDR2 FVKESK. The CDR3 DNA sequence: TGTGCCAGCAGCCAGGCAGGGGGCCACACCGGGGAGCTGTTTTTT. Its translation is CASSQAGGHTGELFF.

V gene TRBV18 combines with J gene TRBJ2-2; perhaps TRBD2 as D (6 bases). Trimming stripped 3 bases from V and 5 bases from J, with 10 bases between. CDR3 length equals 14 residues. Germline values: CDR1 KGHSH, CDR2 LQKENI. CDR3 amino acids: CASSPLEGTGELFF. In DNA form, the CDR3 reads TGTGCCAGCTCACCCTTGGAGGGGACCGGGGAGCTGTTTTTT.

This chain links TRBV6-5 with TRBJ2-3, with 8 bases lining up with TRBD2. V was pared by 8 bases and J by 3 bases, with 7 bases of the junction left unmatched. Looked up from germline, CDR1 is MNHEY and CDR2 is SVGAGI. CDR3 size: 14 residues. The CDR3: CASRGGPETDTQYF. The CDR3 region has the DNA TGTGCCAGCCGGGGGGGCCCGGAAACAGATACGCAGTATTTT.

The rearrangement joins TRBV9 to TRBJ2-3; D unresolved. Between the trimmed V and J ends, which lost 0 bases and 8 bases, there was a span of 13 bases. There are 14 residues in the CDR3. Per the germline V gene, CDR1 is SGDLS and CDR2 is YYNGEE. The chain's CDR3 is CASSVARPASTQYF. The CDR3 nucleotides read TGTGCCAGCAGCGTAGCTAGACCGGCAAGTACGCAGTATTTT.

The chain has TRBV15 and TRBJ2-4; D perhaps matches TRBD2 (5 bases). V shed 4 bases and J shed 0 bases, with 13 bases lying between them. The CDR3 length is 16 residues. Germline V gives CDR1 LNHNV, CDR2 YYDKDF (reference sequence). The CDR3 bases are TGTGCCACCAGCACTAGTAGCGCCGGAGCCAAAAACATTCAGTACTTC. Translation gives CATSTSSAGAKNIQYF.

V and J are TRBV27 and TRBJ2-3, with D perhaps TRBD2 (7 bases). The germline gives CDR1 MNHEY, CDR2 SMNVEV (reference sequence). The germline V and J ends were trimmed by 3 bases and 0 bases, with 10 bases remaining between them. The CDR3 spans 15 residues. The CDR3 DNA reads as TGTGCCAGCAGTTTTGGGGGGGCAAGCACAGATACGCAGTATTTT. Protein: CASSFGGASTDTQYF.

The chain links TRBV6-5 to TRBJ2-6; TRBD1 matches at 8 bases. The trim removed 6 bases at V and 2 bases at J, leaving 0 bases unmatched. This CDR3 is 14 amino acids long. Germline CDR1 reads MNHEY; CDR2 reads SVGAGI. The CDR3 DNA follows: TGTGCCAGCAGGGACAGGGCTGGGGCCAACGTCCTGACTTTC. Its protein product is CASRDRAGANVLTF.

V is TRBV9 and J is TRBJ2-5; 7 bases line up with TRBD1. CDR3 length: 15 residues. V shed 0 bases and J 4 bases; nucleotides not matched to a gene: 6. Germline CDR1 reads SGDLS; CDR2 reads YYNGEE. The CDR3 loop is CASSVGGTAGETQYF. The CDR3 coding sequence is TGTGCCAGCAGCGTAGGGGGGACAGCTGGAGAGACCCAGTACTTC.

J is TRBJ2-5 and V is TRBV7-2; 11 bases line up with TRBD2. The CDR3 contains 16 residues. Germline trimming cut 5 bases from V and 1 base from J; bases unmatched to any gene: 6. The germline gives CDR1 SGHTA, CDR2 FQGNSA. The CDR3 loop reads CASSITSGGLQETQYF. The CDR3 DNA reads as TGTGCCAGCAGCATTACTAGCGGGGGACTCCAAGAGACCCAGTACTTC. Filled out from reference TRBV7-2 and TRBJ2-5, the complete variable domain reads GAGVSQSPSNKVTEKGKDVELRCDPISGHTALYWYRQSLGQGLEFLIYFQGNSAPDKSGLPSDRFSAERTGGSVSTLTIQRTQQEDSAVYLCASSITSGGLQETQYFGPGTRLLVL.

The chain uses TRBV27 and TRBJ1-4; D not resolved. The CDR3 is made up of 14 amino acids. Germline assignment: CDR1 MNHEY and CDR2 SMNVEV (reference sequence). The V gene lost 3 bases and the J gene lost 7 bases, with 12 bases spanning the gap. The CDR3 DNA reads TGTGCCAGCAGTTTTGGCATGGGAGGTGAAAAACTGTTTTTT. Its translation: CASSFGMGGEKLFF.

This clone was seen only a few times. This chain links TRBV6-1 with TRBJ1-6, with a tentative D call TRBD1 (5 bases). V gave up 3 bases and J gave up 10 bases, with 10 bases separating them. CDR3 length: 13 amino acids. CDR1 MNHNS and CDR2 SASEGT come from the germline V gene. CDR3 region: CASSETGVSPLHF. The CDR3 DNA sequence: TGTGCCAGCAGTGAGACGGGGGTCTCACCCCTCCACTTT.

The chain recombines TRBV27 with TRBJ2-5, with D tentatively TRBD2 (5 bases). The germline CDR1 and CDR2 sequences are MNHEY and SMNVEV (reference sequence). This CDR3 region has 13 residues. Trimming removed 10 bases at V and 4 bases at J, with 16 bases between. The CDR3: CATRTLGIETQYF. Here the CDR3 DNA reads TGTGCCACCCGGACTCTCGGAATAGAGACCCAGTACTTC.

The V and J genes are TRBV19 and TRBJ2-5; 8 bases match TRBD1. With the DNA end fitting TRBJ2-7 better, the J assignment may be wrong. This CDR3 spans 13 amino acids. From germline, CDR1 is LNHDA and CDR2 SQIVND (reference sequence). The CDR3 DNA reads as TGTGCCAGCGGACAGGGCCCTACCTACGAGCAGTACTTC. This gives the protein CASGQGPTYEQYF.

This clone has only a few counts. V is TRBV7-9 and J is TRBJ1-1; D gene ambiguous. This CDR3 is 18 amino acids long. The V and J ends lost 1 base and 5 bases respectively, with 23 bases between them. The germline V gene has CDR1 SEHNR and CDR2 FQNEAQ (reference sequence). CDR3 residues: CASSLGQPGPKPGTEAFF. The CDR3, as DNA: TGTGCCAGCAGCTTAGGTCAACCGGGCCCCAAACCGGGGACTGAAGCTTTCTTT.

V is TRBV10-3 and J is TRBJ2-7; TRBD1 might be the D (5 bases). V dropped 6 bases and J dropped 4 bases, with 10 bases sitting between them. The CDR3 has 12 amino acids. The germline gives CDR1 ENHRY, CDR2 SYGVKD. In nucleotides, the CDR3 is TGTGCCATCAGGGGGCAATCGTACGAGCAGTACTTC. This translates into CAIRGQSYEQYF.